This TCR beta chain was sequenced during a study of blood T cell repertoires in COVID-19. Study summary: Donors in the United States, Italy and Spain gave samples during acute or convalescent COVID-19.

Method: immunoSEQ multiplex PCR; TCRdb's copy keeps in-frame clones and lacks some. The sample lists hundreds of thousands of clones; around 89% were seen once. CDR1 and CDR2 from the germline V gene are SEHNR and FQNEAQ (reference sequence). CDR3 length: 16 residues. Trimming cost V 4 bases and J 1 base; bases outside gene matches: 8. This clone showed up just once. The chain joins TRBV7-9 to TRBJ2-5; 8 bases align to TRBD1. Sequences were obtained from peripheral blood. The sequence derives from a woman younger than 45 with acute or convalescent COVID-19. CDR3 in DNA: TGTGCCAGCAGCTCCCGGGACAGGAGAGGCCAAGAGACCCAGTACTTC. Translating gives CASSSRDRRGQETQYF.